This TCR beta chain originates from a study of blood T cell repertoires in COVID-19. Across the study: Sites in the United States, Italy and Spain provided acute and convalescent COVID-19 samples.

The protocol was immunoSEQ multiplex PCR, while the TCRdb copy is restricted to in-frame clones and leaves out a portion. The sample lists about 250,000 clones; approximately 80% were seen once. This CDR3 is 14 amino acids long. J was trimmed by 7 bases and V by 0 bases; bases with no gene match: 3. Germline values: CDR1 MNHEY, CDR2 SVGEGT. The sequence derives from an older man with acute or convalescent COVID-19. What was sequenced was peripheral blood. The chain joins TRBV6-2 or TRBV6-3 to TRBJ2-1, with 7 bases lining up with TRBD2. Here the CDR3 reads CASSYSSGKNEQFF. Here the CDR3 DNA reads TGTGCCAGCAGTTACTCCAGCGGGAAAAATGAGCAGTTCTTC.